The rows below give T cell receptor beta chains drawn from one sample of a study of blood T cell repertoires in COVID-19. Data came from immunoSEQ multiplex PCR; TCRdb stores just in-frame clones and leaves some out. The sample lists about 330,000 clones; around 89% were seen once. Material for sequencing was peripheral blood. The receptors shown here come from a woman between 50 and 59 years old with active or convalescent COVID-19. Each CDR3 is given without its conserved first and last residue. The order of the fields is clone size, V gene, D gene, CDR3 protein. A D gene is named only where the DNA matches it firmly. A row's size may be missing; if present it is once, few, many or a size class.

few,TRBV29-1,TRBD1,SVVTGDYGYT
.,TRBV7-9,.,ASCSVGGPRELDEQY
.,TRBV30,TRBD1,AWSRDRRSEAF
.,TRBV11-2,.,ASSPPTGSETQY
.,TRBV11-2,TRBD2,ASSWGLAGGSNTGELF
.,TRBV4-3,.,ASSQGGGELF
.,TRBV19,TRBD1,ASRRQGPGNQPQH
.,TRBV5-1,TRBD2,ASSPGTSGRAVETQY
.,TRBV30,.,AWSYGAVSGNTIY
.,TRBV29-1,.,SVDGLLGSTEAF
few,TRBV19,TRBD1,ASGTGMNEQY
.,TRBV27,TRBD1,ASSSTGGSGNTIY